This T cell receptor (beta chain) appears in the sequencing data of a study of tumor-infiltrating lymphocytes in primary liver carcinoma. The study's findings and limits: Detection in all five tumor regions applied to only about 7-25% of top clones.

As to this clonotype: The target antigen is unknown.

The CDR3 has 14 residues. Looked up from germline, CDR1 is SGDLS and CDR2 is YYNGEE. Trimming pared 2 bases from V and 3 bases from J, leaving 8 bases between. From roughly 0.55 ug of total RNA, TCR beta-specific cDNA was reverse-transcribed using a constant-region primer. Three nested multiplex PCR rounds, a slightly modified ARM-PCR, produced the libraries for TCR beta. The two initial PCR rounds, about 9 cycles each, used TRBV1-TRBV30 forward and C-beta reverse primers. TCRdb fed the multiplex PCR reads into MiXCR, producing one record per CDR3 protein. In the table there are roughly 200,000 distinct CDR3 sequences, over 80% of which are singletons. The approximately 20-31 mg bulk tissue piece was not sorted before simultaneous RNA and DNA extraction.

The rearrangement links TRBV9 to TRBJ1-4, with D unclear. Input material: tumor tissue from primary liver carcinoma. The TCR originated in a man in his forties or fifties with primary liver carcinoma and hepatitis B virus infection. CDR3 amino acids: CASSVQEANEKLFF. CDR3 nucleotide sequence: TGTGCCAGCAGCGTTCAGGAAGCTAATGAAAAACTGTTTTTT. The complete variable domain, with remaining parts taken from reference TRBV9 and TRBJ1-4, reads DSGVTQTPKHLITATGQRVTLRCSPRSGDLSVYWYQQSLDQGLQFLIQYYNGEERAKGNILERFSAQQFPDLHSELNLSSLELGDSALYFCASSVQEANEKLFFGSGTQLSVL.